This T cell receptor (beta chain) was found in a study of beta chain features in type 1 diabetes. Study results and caveats: TCRB rearrangement may or may not be influenced by HLA type; here this remained unresolved. Lower insertion and higher deletion counts appeared at VDJ junctions in type 1 diabetes patients. A moderate, significant TCRB CDR3 shortening appeared in type 1 diabetes across four CD4+ subsets.

This clone has a handful of counts. Its antigen is as yet unknown. Germline values: CDR1 SGHDN, CDR2 FVKESK. Between the trimmed V and J ends, which lost 0 bases and 13 bases, there was a span of 13 bases. The CDR3 covers 12 residues. The entirety of the isolated RNA underwent reverse transcription, so expressed TCRB transcripts were sequenced. Only in-frame clones appear in the TCRdb table, and some are missing; sequencing was by immunoSEQ multiplex PCR. The repertoire holds a few hundred thousand clones, with roughly a tenth as singletons. Material for sequencing was central memory CD4+ T cells from blood. This chain links TRBV14 with TRBJ2-7; unclear D gene. This sequence was found in a man under 40 with type 1 diabetes. The CDR3: CASSQDSFSPYF. CDR3 nucleotide sequence: TGTGCCAGCAGCCAAGACAGCTTCTCGCCTTACTTC.